The rows below give T cell receptor beta chains drawn from one sample of a study of blood T cell repertoires in COVID-19. Assay used: immunoSEQ multiplex PCR; TCRdb lists only in-frame clones, some missing. The profile shows approximately 200,000 clones, about 90% of them singletons. Sample: PBMCs or T cells enriched from blood (not recorded which). These receptors originate from a man younger than 40 who had recovered from COVID-19. CDR3s include the opening cysteine and the closing phenylalanine or tryptophan. The order of the fields is J gene, D gene, V gene, CDR3 protein, CDR3 DNA. D genes are given only for firm matches.

TRBJ2-3	TRBD2	TRBV5-6	CASSSGLAGNTQYF	TGTGCCAGCAGCTCCGGACTAGCGGGGAATACGCAGTATTTT
TRBJ2-3	-	TRBV11-2	CASSLGAGDKSTDTQYF	TGTGCCAGCAGCTTAGGTGCCGGGGACAAGAGCACAGATACGCAGTATTTT
TRBJ1-2	-	TRBV19	CASEQAYGYTF	TGTGCCAGTGAGCAGGCCTATGGCTACACCTTC
TRBJ2-1	TRBD2	TRBV4-2	CASSQARLAGGLSSYNEQFF	TGTGCCAGCAGCCAGGCTAGACTAGCGGGGGGCCTCAGCTCCTACAATGAGCAGTTCTTC
TRBJ2-1	TRBD2	TRBV7-8	CASSGRPGLAGGEQFF	TGTGCCAGCAGCGGGAGACCGGGACTAGCGGGGGGTGAGCAGTTCTTC
TRBJ1-2	TRBD1	TRBV10-3	CAISEFPGGSSGYTF	TGTGCCATCAGTGAGTTCCCAGGGGGTAGTAGCGGCTACACCTTC
TRBJ1-4	-	TRBV2	CASSVGRLNEKLFF	TGTGCCAGCAGTGTGGGGCGGTTAAATGAAAAACTGTTTTTT
TRBJ2-1	TRBD2	TRBV7-2	CASNQGGPTSGVNNEQFF	TGTGCCAGCAACCAGGGGGGCCCGACTAGCGGGGTGAACAATGAGCAGTTCTTC
TRBJ2-7	-	TRBV7-9	CASSPQGWDEQYF	TGTGCCAGCAGCCCGCAGGGTTGGGACGAGCAGTACTTC
TRBJ1-5	-	TRBV19	CASSMFEGESNQPQHF	TGTGCCAGTAGTATGTTTGAGGGGGAGAGCAATCAGCCCCAGCATTTT
TRBJ2-1	-	TRBV6-4	CASSDNPGQKQFF	TGTGCCAGCAGTGACAATCCAGGACAGAAGCAGTTCTTC
TRBJ1-2	-	TRBV11-2	CASSSLRGRGYGYTF	TGTGCCAGCAGCTCTCTCAGGGGTAGGGGGTATGGCTACACCTTC
TRBJ2-1	TRBD2	TRBV4-1	CASSQGKLAGDHSYNEQFF	TGCGCCAGCAGCCAAGGAAAACTAGCGGGAGACCACTCCTACAATGAGCAGTTCTTC
TRBJ2-5	-	TRBV6-7	CANSNMGLTQETQYF	TGTGCCAACAGCAACATGGGACTGACCCAAGAGACCCAGTACTTC
TRBJ1-2	TRBD1	TRBV28	CASRYSGQTILF	TGTGCCAGCAGGTACTCGGGACAGACCATCCTCTTC